This T cell receptor beta chain is drawn from a study of OX40 agonist ivuxolimab in advanced cancers. This clone was seen a handful of times. Its ends do not fully match the called genes, so a read error is possible. At cycle 4 day 1, cycle 7 day 1, and baseline, blood was sampled. This CDR3 comprises 15 residues. Germline CDR1 reads SSHAT; CDR2 reads FNYEAQ (reference sequence). Generated by immunoSEQ multiplex PCR, the TCRdb table keeps only in-frame clones and is missing some. The sample has around 72,000 clones, around 83% seen once. The chain combines TRBV7-7 with TRBJ2-1, with 7 bases identical to TRBD2. The source material was CD4+ or CD8+ T cells sorted from blood, sampled in a trial of the OX40 agonist ivuxolimab. The receptor was isolated from an adult with an advanced solid tumor such as melanoma, head and neck, liver or kidney cancer. In DNA form, the CDR3 reads TGTGCTAGCAGCCCTACAGCGGGATCCTACAATGAGCAGTTCTTC. This translates into CASSPTAGSYNEQFF.